Listed below are T cell receptor beta chains from one sample, sequenced in a study of blood T cells in healthy people across ages. TCRdb reanalysed the 5' RACE reads using MiXCR and keeps one entry per CDR3 protein. This repertoire shows 450,000 to 700,000 distinct CDR3 sequences, approximately 30% found once; its top ten account for approximately 17%. Source material: blood. These receptors came from an older woman in good health. Each CDR3 is given with its conserved first and last residue. D genes are given only for firm matches. Size is stated for part of the rows, as once, few or many counts, or as a class when the clone is expanded.

TRBV4-2	NA	TRBJ2-2	TRBD2	TGTGCCAGCAGCCCGAAGGCTAGCGGGGAGGCCGGGGAGCTGTTTTTT	CASSPKASGEAGELFF
TRBV6-1	once	TRBJ1-5	NA	TGTGCCAGCACCGCGGGGGTAGGGGAAGGTCAGCCCCAGCATTTT	CASTAGVGEGQPQHF
TRBV2	few	TRBJ1-1	NA	TGTGCCAGCAGTGAAGATTACGACACTGAAGCTTTCTTT	CASSEDYDTEAFF
TRBV6-2/TRBV6-3	few	TRBJ2-1	TRBD2	TGTGCCAGCAGACCACTAGCGGGAGGGGCCAATGAGCAGTTCTTC	CASRPLAGGANEQFF
TRBV11-3	few	TRBJ2-7	NA	TGTGCCAGCGGCAGGGTGGGCGAGCGGTACTTC	CASGRVGERYF
TRBV4-3	NA	TRBJ1-2	NA	TGCGCCAGCAGCCAAGATACCCAGTTCTATGGCTACACCTTC	CASSQDTQFYGYTF
TRBV5-1	NA	TRBJ2-2	TRBD1	TGCGCCAGCACCACAGGGGCGAACACCGGGGAGCTGTTTTTT	CASTTGANTGELFF
TRBV28	NA	TRBJ1-2	TRBD1	TGTGCCAGCAGGCCGGACAGGGCCCGCGGCTACACCTTC	CASRPDRARGYTF
TRBV29-1	few	TRBJ2-1	NA	TGCAGCGGTCATAGCGGCTACAATGAGCAGTTCTTC	CSGHSGYNEQFF
TRBV11-1	NA	TRBJ2-2	TRBD2	TGTGCCAGCAAGCGGGGGGGCGATTACACCGGGGAGCTGTTTTTT	CASKRGGDYTGELFF
TRBV7-8	few	TRBJ2-6	TRBD2	TGTGCCAGCAGCTTAGCGGCGGGAGGGCCTGGGATTGGGGCCAACGTCCTGACTTTC	CASSLAAGGPGIGANVLTF
TRBV5-5	few	TRBJ2-1	NA	TGTGCCAGCAGCTTGGGCGCATTGTCTCCCTACAATGAGCAGTTCTTC	CASSLGALSPYNEQFF
TRBV7-2	few	TRBJ2-7	NA	TGTGCCAGCAGTTCCGACAGAACCTTCGGCTACGAGCAGTACTTC	CASSSDRTFGYEQYF
TRBV2	NA	TRBJ1-4	NA	TGTGCCAGCAGGGCCTCGGGGGCAACTAATGAAAAACTGTTTTTT	CASRASGATNEKLFF
TRBV20-1	NA	TRBJ2-5	NA	TGCAGTGCTTTCCGGGCGGAAGGAGAGACCCAGTACTTC	CSAFRAEGETQYF
TRBV7-8	NA	TRBJ2-1	NA	TGTGCCAGCGGGGGGCGGCATGAGCAGTTCTTC	CASGGRHEQFF
TRBV27	NA	TRBJ2-3	NA	TGTGCCAGCACCCTCCGGGACCGCTCCACAGATACGCAGTATTTT	CASTLRDRSTDTQYF
TRBV20-1	NA	TRBJ1-2	NA	TGCAGTGCTCAACAGGGAAGGGAAGGCTACACCTTC	CSAQQGREGYTF
TRBV3-1	NA	TRBJ1-1	NA	TGTGCCAGCAGCCAAATGGGCCTCATGAACACTGAAGCTTTCTTT	CASSQMGLMNTEAFF
TRBV18	few	TRBJ1-5	NA	TGTGCCAGCTCACCCCAGGAGCACAATCAGCCCCAGCATTTT	CASSPQEHNQPQHF
TRBV5-1	NA	TRBJ2-7	NA	TGCGCCAGCAGCTTGGATGGGGGACTTCAGAACGAGCAGTACTTC	CASSLDGGLQNEQYF
TRBV6-2/TRBV6-3	few	TRBJ2-3	TRBD2	TGTGCCAGCAGTTACTCTGCCGGGCGGGGGGGAATAGATACGCAGTATTTT	CASSYSAGRGGIDTQYF
TRBV7-2	many	TRBJ2-5	NA	TGTGCCAGCAGCTACGCCGTACTAGCTGGAGAGACCCAGTACTTC	CASSYAVLAGETQYF
TRBV2	NA	TRBJ2-5	NA	TGTGCCAGCAGTGAAACAGAGACCCAGTACTTC	CASSETETQYF
TRBV20-1	NA	TRBJ2-1	TRBD2	TGCAGTGCTGGGAGGGGCGGGGGGGCCTTACATGAGCAGTTCTTC	CSAGRGGGALHEQFF
TRBV10-2	few	TRBJ2-1	TRBD1	TGCGCCAGCAGTGAGCTCGGACAGGGGGGGCGCGAGCAGTTCTTC	CASSELGQGGREQFF
TRBV5-6	few	TRBJ1-1	NA	TGTGCCAGCAGCTTGGACAAGCAGGCTGCGAGGAACACTGAAGCTTTCTTT	CASSLDKQAARNTEAFF
TRBV12-3/TRBV12-4	once	TRBJ2-4	TRBD1	TGTGGATTCAAGGGACAGGCCCAACCGCTAGCCAAAAACATTCAGCACTTC	CGFKGQAQPLAKNIQHF
TRBV27	many	TRBJ2-2	TRBD1	TGTGCCAGCAGAGCTGCCGGGACAGTCAACACCGGGGAGCTGTTTTTT	CASRAAGTVNTGELFF
TRBV7-2	few	TRBJ2-2	TRBD2	TGTGCCAGCAGCTTATGGGCGGGGGGCTTGACCGGGGAGCTGTTTTTT	CASSLWAGGLTGELFF
TRBV21-1	NA	TRBJ2-7	NA	TGTGCCAGCAGCTTAATTACAGGGGTCGATCAGTACTTC	CASSLITGVDQYF
TRBV7-2	few	TRBJ2-3	NA	TGTGCCAGCAGCTCCGGGGAGACTAGCACAGATACGCAGTATTTT	CASSSGETSTDTQYF
TRBV6-5	NA	TRBJ1-1	NA	TGTGCCAGCAGTTACCCCGACAATACTGAAGCTTTCTTT	CASSYPDNTEAFF
TRBV7-9	NA	TRBJ2-1	NA	TGTGCCAGCAGCCTCACCTGGGGGAACAATGATCAGTTCTTC	CASSLTWGNNDQFF
TRBV9	few	TRBJ2-3	NA	TGTGCCAGCAGGCCCCCGGGGGGACAACGCACAGATACGCAGTATTTT	CASRPPGGQRTDTQYF
TRBV6-2/TRBV6-3	NA	TRBJ2-3	NA	TGTGCCAGCAGTTTCGCGGGGAAAGATACGCAGTATTTT	CASSFAGKDTQYF
TRBV5-1	few	TRBJ2-3	NA	TGCGCCAGCAGCCCTCGGACAGTCGGGACAGATACGCAGTATTTT	CASSPRTVGTDTQYF
TRBV3-1	few	TRBJ1-2	NA	TGTGCCAGCAGCCAAGCCCAAATTGGCTACACCTTC	CASSQAQIGYTF
TRBV18	NA	TRBJ2-1	NA	TGTGCCAGCTCACCTAGCTCCGGTGAGCACTTCTTC	CASSPSSGEHFF
TRBV6-5	NA	TRBJ2-2	TRBD2	TGTGCCAGCTGGGGACTACGAGGCACCGGGGAGCTGTTTTTT	CASWGLRGTGELFF
TRBV6-5	NA	TRBJ2-5	TRBD1	TGTGCCAGCAGTTACTCTTCCGGGACAGGGGTAAAGACCCAGTACTTC	CASSYSSGTGVKTQYF
TRBV4-3	few	TRBJ2-7	TRBD2	TGCGCCAGCAGCCAAGATGCCGGGACTAGGACTTCCGAGCAGTACTTC	CASSQDAGTRTSEQYF
TRBV25-1	few	TRBJ2-7	NA	TGTGCCAGCAGTGCCGCCGCGCAGGGGAACTACGAGCAGTACTTC	CASSAAAQGNYEQYF
TRBV7-2	NA	TRBJ2-3	TRBD1	TGTGCCAGCAGCATCTACAGGGGGGATACGCAGTATTTT	CASSIYRGDTQYF
TRBV27	once	TRBJ2-2	NA	TGTGCCAGCAGTTTTACCCCCGGGGAGCTGTTTTTT	CASSFTPGELFF
TRBV3-1	few	TRBJ1-4	NA	TGTGCCAGCAGCCTTTACGGTGATGAAAAACTGTTTTTT	CASSLYGDEKLFF
TRBV7-9	NA	TRBJ1-1	NA	TGTGCCAGCAGCCGTCGGACGGGGGGAACTGAAGCTTTCTTT	CASSRRTGGTEAFF
TRBV20-1	NA	TRBJ2-4	NA	TGCAGTGTGGGGGACATAGCCAAAAACATTCAGTACTTC	CSVGDIAKNIQYF
TRBV6-2/TRBV6-3	NA	TRBJ2-3	TRBD2	TGTGCCAGCAGCCTAGCGGGGGGGCCTAAGACAGATACGCAGTATTTT	CASSLAGGPKTDTQYF
TRBV4-3	NA	TRBJ1-2	TRBD1	TGCGCCAGCAGCCGATACCACCGGACAGGGATTTACTATGGCTACACCTTC	CASSRYHRTGIYYGYTF
TRBV20-1	many	TRBJ2-3	TRBD2	TGCAGTGCAATCGGGGGGGCGGATACGCAGTATTTT	CSAIGGADTQYF
TRBV7-9	NA	TRBJ2-1	NA	TGTGCCAGCAGCTTAGCTTCACAGGGTTTCTATGAGCAGTTCTTC	CASSLASQGFYEQFF
TRBV5-1	NA	TRBJ2-7	TRBD1	TGCGCCAGCAGCTTCGGGGACAGCTACGAGCAGTACTTC	CASSFGDSYEQYF